This TCR delta chain is drawn from a study of Vδ1+ human thymocytes (dated by TCRdb to the late 2010s). At the level of the whole study: As a data resource, the study described the mRNA-level TRG and TRD CDR3 repertoires of highly purified Vdelta1+ thymocytes obtained from young children. Earlier work had validated the multiplex-based CDR3 amplicon strategy against 5'RACE-based methods for generating CDR3 amplicons.

RNA was extracted with the RNeasy mini kit and reverse transcribed using Superscript III. CDR3 amplicons were produced by multiplex PCR using pooled V-gene forward primers and a constant-region reverse primer with Illumina adaptor overhangs. After gel purification, amplicons were indexed with Nextera index primers over roughly 8 extra PCR cycles and were then purified with AMPure XP beads. Libraries were sequenced on an Illumina MiSeq with paired-end 250 bp reads, dual indexing and about 22% PhiX spike-in. In the source study's methods: FastQC was used to quality check the reads, while ea-utils fastq-join merged the TRG read pairs. IMGT/HighV-QUEST was used to annotate sequences, retaining only productive sequences with an unambiguous V-gene assignment, and each clonotype was defined by an identical CDR3 sequence. Downstream analysis used VDJtools 1.1.1, tcR 2.2.3, Treemap and vegan Shannon diversity in R 3.4.4. TCRdb called clones afresh from the public reads with CATT; identical DNA rows were later merged. The V and J calls come from TCRdb's annotation, not from the publication. This sample comprises fewer than 90,000 delta-chain clones, 30% to 40% of them detected only once. The ten largest clones add up to roughly 0.25% of the sample.

V loses 0 bases, J loses 0 bases, and the germline ends lie 20 bases apart. The CDR3 contains 19 residues, cysteine and phenylalanine counted. CDR3 DNA only is kept here, 57 bases in frame from base 1. The germline V gene supplies CDR1 TSWWSYY and CDR2 QGS. Points on this clone: Its recognized antigen is unknown. Base qualities were left out, and no much larger clone turns up one base away.

Overall study outcomes, separate from this receptor: Because no clustering by age or sex was observed, donors were not stratified by these variables in the analyses. In contrast to oligoclonal peripheral blood repertoires, thymic TRG and TRD repertoires appeared to be highly polyclonal with Gaussian CDR3 length distributions. Numerous TRG clonotypes were shared among donors (up to about 6.9x10^3), while TRD repertoires were essentially private (a maximum of 116 shared). Because unexpected Vdelta2 sequences could lead to misinterpretation of bulk repertoire data, the authors recommended using highly purified populations and validating at the single-cell level. Despite high sort purity, about 20% of thymic TRD sequences were Vdelta2 (and few Vdelta3), unlike peripheral blood Vdelta1+ controls.

Thymic samples were depleted of alphabeta T cells, then CD3+ TCRVdelta1+ TCRVdelta2- thymocytes were FACS-sorted. A purity of roughly 97% to 99.6% was achieved for sorted Vdelta1+ thymocytes. The thymic specimens were obtained from several paediatric patients who were undergoing corrective cardiac surgery and ranged in age from 5 days to 15 months. The thymic tissue was dispersed, and mononuclear cells were isolated using a Histopaque-1077 density gradient. For staining, the antibodies used were anti-TCRVdelta1 clone TS8.2, anti-TCRVdelta2 clone B6, anti-CD3 clone HIT3a and anti-TCRalphabeta clone IP26.

The sequence links TRDV1 to TRDJ1; perhaps TRDD3 is the D gene, with 6 bases matching. This TCR derives from a boy under two years old who had congenital heart surgery. Sequencing was carried out using Vdelta1+ gamma-delta thymocytes from the thymus. The sample's cell subset or site, from its label and the paper: FACS-sorted CD3+ TCRalphabeta- TCRVdelta1+ TCRVdelta2- thymocytes. The sequenced DNA is TGTGCTCTTGGGGAACTTCCCCGAACTGGGCTACTTTACACCGATAAACTCATCTTT. This encodes CALGELPRTGLLYTDKLIF.